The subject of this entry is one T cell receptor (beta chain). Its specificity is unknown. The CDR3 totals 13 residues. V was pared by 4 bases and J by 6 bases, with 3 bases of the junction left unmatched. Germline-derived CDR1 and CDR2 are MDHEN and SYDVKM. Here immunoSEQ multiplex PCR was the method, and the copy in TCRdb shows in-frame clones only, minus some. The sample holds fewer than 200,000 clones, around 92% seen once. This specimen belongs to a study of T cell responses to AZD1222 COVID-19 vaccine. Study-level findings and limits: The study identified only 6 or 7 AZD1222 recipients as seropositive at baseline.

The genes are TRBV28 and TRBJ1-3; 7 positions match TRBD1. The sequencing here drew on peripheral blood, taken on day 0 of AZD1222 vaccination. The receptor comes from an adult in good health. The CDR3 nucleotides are TGTGCCAGCAGTTCGGGACAGACAAACACCATATATTTT. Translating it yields CASSSGQTNTIYF. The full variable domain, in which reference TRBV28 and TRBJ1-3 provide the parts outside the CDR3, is DVKVTQSSRYLVKRTGEKVFLECVQDMDHENMFWYRQDPGLGLRLIYFSYDVKMKEKGDIPEGYSVSREKKERFSLILESASTNQTSMYLCASSSGQTNTIYFGEGSWLTVV.